These 25 T cell receptor beta chains came from one sample sequenced in a study of CD8 T cells in Susac syndrome. Reverse transcription of roughly 0.5 to 1 ug RNA was carried out with random hexamers. TCRdb re-called the immunoSEQ multiplex PCR reads with MiXCR, one entry per CDR3 protein. The sample shows roughly 120,000 distinct CDR3 sequences, 85% to 95% of them seen only once. The sample was CD4+ T cells from PBMCs. The receptors here all came from a human donor with multiple sclerosis.

V is TRBV29-1 and J is TRBJ1-1, with D possibly being TRBD1 (5 bases). In germline, CDR1 is SQVTM, CDR2 ANQGSEA. Trimming shortened V by 2 bases and J by 5 bases, and 12 bases separated the two germline ends. This CDR3 has 13 amino acids. CDR3 sequence reads: CSVEQGRGTEAFF. CDR3 in DNA: TGCAGCGTTGAACAGGGACGAGGGACTGAAGCTTTCTTT.

Only one count was recorded for this clonotype. V and J are TRBV3-1 and TRBJ1-1; D uncertain. From germline, CDR1 is LGHDT and CDR2 YNNKEL (reference sequence). Trimming shortened V by 2 bases and J by 3 bases, and 7 bases separated the two germline ends. The CDR3 sequence is 13 residues long. Written as DNA, the CDR3 is TGTGCCAGCAGCCAAACGAGGGACACTGAAGCTTTCTTT. It codes for CASSQTRDTEAFF.

This clonotype is a singleton in its sample. V is TRBV20-1 and J is TRBJ1-4; no definite D call. The CDR3 is 14 amino acids. The germline gives CDR1 DFQATT, CDR2 SNEGSKA (reference sequence). V was trimmed by 0 bases and J by 4 bases, leaving 9 bases between them. CDR3 nucleotides: TGCAGTGCTAGAGATCGGACGGATAATGAAAAACTGTTTTTT. The encoded protein is CSARDRTDNEKLFF.

The chain is built from TRBV5-1 and TRBJ2-3; the D is unclear. The germline gives CDR1 SGHRS, CDR2 YFSETQ. The CDR3 is made up of 15 amino acids. V was trimmed by 0 bases and J by 0 bases, leaving 8 bases between them. CDR3 amino acids: CASSLERPSTDTQYF. The CDR3 bases are TGCGCCAGCAGCTTGGAAAGGCCTAGCACAGATACGCAGTATTTT.

CDR3 nucleotide sequence: TGCAGCGTTGAAGATTCTTCAGGGGCATACGAGCAGTACTTC. This sequence encodes CSVEDSSGAYEQYF. V gene TRBV29-1 combines with J gene TRBJ2-7; possibly TRBD1 for D (6 bases). The germline CDR1 and CDR2 sequences are SQVTM and ANQGSEA. The CDR3 spans 14 residues. Trimming cost V 0 bases and J 4 bases, with 13 bases left between them.

The chain uses TRBV28 and TRBJ2-3; weak D call: TRBD1 (5 bases). This CDR3 is built from 14 residues. Germline values: CDR1 MDHEN, CDR2 SYDVKM. V lost 4 bases and J 0 bases, leaving 8 bases between the germline ends. The CDR3 protein is CASSWGLSTDTQYF. In DNA, the CDR3 is TGTGCCAGCAGTTGGGGCCTTAGCACAGATACGCAGTATTTT.

This clonotype was counted a single time. CDR3 DNA: TGTGCCAGCAGCCCTCTGGAGGTCCCAGATACGCAGTATTTT. Amino acid sequence: CASSPLEVPDTQYF. V gene TRBV13 combines with J gene TRBJ2-3; D may be TRBD2 (5 bases). The CDR3 spans 14 residues. Trimming took off 5 bases at V and 4 bases at J, with 13 bases between the two ends. Looked up from germline, CDR1 is PRHDT and CDR2 is FYEKMQ (reference sequence).

This chain joins TRBV27 and TRBJ2-1, with 9 bases identical to TRBD1. Losses at the gene ends were 6 bases for V and 15 bases for J; bases not matched to a gene: 9. Looked up from germline, CDR1 is MNHEY and CDR2 is SMNVEV (reference sequence). The CDR3 totals 12 residues. The CDR3 reads CASRITGGEWFF. In nucleotides, the CDR3 is TGTGCCAGCAGGATAACAGGGGGCGAGTGGTTCTTC.

This rearrangement joins TRBV6-1 to TRBJ2-3; no clear D. The CDR3 extends over 12 amino acids. V dropped 7 bases and J dropped 3 bases, with 8 bases sitting between them. The germline gives CDR1 MNHNS, CDR2 SASEGT. The DNA of the CDR3 is TGTGCCAGCACCGGCCCTACAGATACGCAGTATTTT. Translating it yields CASTGPTDTQYF.

The rearrangement links TRBV15 to TRBJ2-3, with D uncertain. This CDR3 is built from 14 residues. The germline V and J ends were trimmed by 4 bases and 1 base, with 9 bases remaining between them. Germline values: CDR1 LNHNV, CDR2 YYDKDF (reference sequence). CDR3 nucleotides: TGTGCCACCAGCACCCGGACGGGCACAGATACGCAGTATTTT. It specifies CATSTRTGTDTQYF.

This chain connects TRBV10-3 to TRBJ1-1; D might be TRBD1 (5 bases). The CDR3 has 16 amino acids. Germline V gives CDR1 ENHRY, CDR2 SYGVKD. The V and J ends lost 0 bases and 5 bases respectively, with 16 bases between them. For the CDR3, the DNA is TGTGCCATCAGTGAGTCGATTCGGGGGACCATAACTGAAGCTTTCTTT. Its translation: CAISESIRGTITEAFF.

This chain connects TRBV9 to TRBJ1-1; TRBD1 might be the D (5 bases). V gave up 2 bases and J gave up 3 bases, with 14 bases separating them. Germline-derived CDR1 and CDR2 are SGDLS and YYNGEE. This CDR3 is 15 amino acids long. The CDR3, as DNA: TGTGCCAGCAGCGTTATGACAGCACCAGACACTGAAGCTTTCTTT. Translation gives CASSVMTAPDTEAFF.

This rearrangement joins TRBV7-2 to TRBJ1-2, with D possibly TRBD1 on 5 matching bases. The germline V and J ends were trimmed by 3 bases and 7 bases, with 15 bases remaining between them. Germline lookup yields CDR1 SGHTA and CDR2 FQGNSA. This CDR3 contains 14 residues. CDR3 in DNA: TGTGCCAGCAGCTTGACCCCTGACGGGGGTGGCTACACCTTC. It translates to CASSLTPDGGGYTF.

This clonotype appeared a single time. The V call is TRBV7-9, the J call TRBJ1-5, with D perhaps matching TRBD1 (6 bases). The CDR3 consists of 12 residues. With 5 bases removed from V and 11 bases from J, the gap between germline ends came to 13 bases. Germline V lookup: CDR1 SEHNR, CDR2 FQNEAQ (reference sequence). The CDR3 DNA sequence: TGTGCCAGCAGCAAAGACAGGTGGACCCAGCATTTT. Its translation is CASSKDRWTQHF.

V and J are TRBV6-2 or TRBV6-3 and TRBJ2-3; 7 nucleotides align to TRBD1. CDR3 size: 14 residues. Trimming took 4 bases from V and 8 from J; bases not matched to a gene: 9. Looked up from germline, CDR1 is MNHEY and CDR2 is SVGEGT. The CDR3 loop is CASSSYGTEGTQYF. The CDR3 DNA follows: TGTGCCAGCAGTTCCTATGGGACAGAAGGTACGCAGTATTTT.

CDR3 bases: TGTGCCAGTAGTGTCACAGGGGAGGGCAATCAGCCCCAGCATTTT. Protein product: CASSVTGEGNQPQHF. V usage is TRBV19 and J usage is TRBJ1-5; 7 bases are shared with TRBD1. CDR1 is LNHDA, CDR2 SQIVND, per germline (reference sequence). This CDR3 has 15 amino acids. V lost 5 bases, J lost 2 bases, and 6 bases stayed unmatched.

This clonotype was detected only a few times. The chain is built from TRBV7-6 and TRBJ2-2; tentative D call: TRBD2 (5 bases). CDR3 length equals 14 residues. Germline-derived CDR1 and CDR2 are SGHVS and FNYEAQ. The V end lost 4 bases, the J end lost 4 bases, and 10 bases lay between the germline ends. CDR3 bases: TGTGCCAGCAGCTCGGACTCGATCACCGGGGAGCTGTTTTTT. Encoded protein: CASSSDSITGELFF.

The CDR3 DNA sequence: TGTGCCAGCAGCTTATCCGGGACAGGGGGGTCAGATACGCAGTATTTT. Protein product: CASSLSGTGGSDTQYF. V and J are TRBV7-2 and TRBJ2-3, with TRBD1 matching 11 bases. The J segment lost 4 bases and the V segment lost 2 bases, leaving 5 bases of the junction unmatched. From germline, CDR1 is SGHTA and CDR2 FQGNSA. The CDR3 spans 16 residues.

The chain couples TRBV20-1 to TRBJ2-7; tentative D call: TRBD2 (6 bases). The CDR3 consists of 14 residues. V shed 6 bases and J shed 1 base, with 16 bases lying between them. Germline CDR1 reads DFQATT; CDR2 reads SNEGSKA (reference sequence). The chain's CDR3 is CSACLGGYSYEQYF. For the CDR3, the DNA is TGCAGTGCCTGCCTTGGGGGGTATTCCTACGAGCAGTACTTC.

The sample holds one count of this clonotype. This chain uses TRBV5-4 with TRBJ1-1; D may be TRBD1 (5 bases). Germline CDR1 and CDR2: SGHNT and YYREEE (reference sequence). Trimming removed 4 bases from V and 0 bases from J, with 10 bases in between. This CDR3 is built from 14 residues. For the CDR3, the DNA is TGTGCCAGCAGCGTTGACAGTTTGAACACTGAAGCTTTCTTT. Translated: CASSVDSLNTEAFF.

In nucleotides, the CDR3 is TGTGCCAGCTCACCGGGACAGGGGTTTCAGCCCCAGCATTTT. Translating it yields CASSPGQGFQPQHF. V usage is TRBV18 and J usage is TRBJ1-5; TRBD1 agrees at 10 bases. With V trimmed by 3 bases and J by 6 bases, 2 bases remained unmatched. Germline V gives CDR1 KGHSH, CDR2 LQKENI. This CDR3 region has 14 residues. The complete variable domain, with remaining parts taken from reference TRBV18 and TRBJ1-5, reads NAGVMQNPRHLVRRRGQEARLRCSPMKGHSHVYWYRQLPEEGLKFMVYLQKENIIDESGMPKERFSAEFPKEGPSILRIQQVVRGDSAAYFCASSPGQGFQPQHFGDGTRLSIL.

This clonotype was recorded only once. The rearrangement links TRBV12-3 or TRBV12-4 to TRBJ2-7; D is tentatively TRBD1 or TRBD2 (5 bases each). With 6 bases removed from V and 1 base from J, the gap between germline ends came to 13 bases. The CDR3 has 14 residues. The CDR3 bases are TGTGCCAGCAGCCGGGACCTCTTATCCTACGAGCAGTACTTC. It yields the protein CASSRDLLSYEQYF.

The rearrangement links TRBV3-1 to TRBJ2-3; possibly TRBD2 for D (6 bases). Per germline, CDR1 LGHDT and CDR2 YNNKEL (reference sequence). This CDR3 contains 16 residues. Trimming took off 0 bases at V and 2 bases at J, with 12 bases between the two ends. CDR3 coding DNA: TGTGCCAGCAGCCAAGATAAGGGACTCACCACAGATACGCAGTATTTT. Amino acids: CASSQDKGLTTDTQYF.

The CDR3 sequence: CASSIQGFQETQYF. CDR3 nucleotides: TGTGCCAGCAGCATCCAAGGCTTCCAAGAGACCCAGTACTTC. The V gene is TRBV7-2, the J gene TRBJ2-5; no clear D gene. Germline loops: CDR1 SGHTA, CDR2 FQGNSA. CDR3 length: 14 amino acids. The ends were cut back, 5 bases at V and 1 base at J, with 11 bases in the middle.

CDR3: CASSVATGLSSYNEQFF. Written as DNA, the CDR3 is TGTGCCAGCAGCGTAGCTACAGGGTTGAGCTCCTACAATGAGCAGTTCTTC. The chain uses TRBV9 and TRBJ2-1; perhaps TRBD1 as D (6 bases). The CDR3 runs 17 residues. Trimming cost V 0 bases and J 0 bases, with 13 bases left between them. Germline V gives CDR1 SGDLS, CDR2 YYNGEE.